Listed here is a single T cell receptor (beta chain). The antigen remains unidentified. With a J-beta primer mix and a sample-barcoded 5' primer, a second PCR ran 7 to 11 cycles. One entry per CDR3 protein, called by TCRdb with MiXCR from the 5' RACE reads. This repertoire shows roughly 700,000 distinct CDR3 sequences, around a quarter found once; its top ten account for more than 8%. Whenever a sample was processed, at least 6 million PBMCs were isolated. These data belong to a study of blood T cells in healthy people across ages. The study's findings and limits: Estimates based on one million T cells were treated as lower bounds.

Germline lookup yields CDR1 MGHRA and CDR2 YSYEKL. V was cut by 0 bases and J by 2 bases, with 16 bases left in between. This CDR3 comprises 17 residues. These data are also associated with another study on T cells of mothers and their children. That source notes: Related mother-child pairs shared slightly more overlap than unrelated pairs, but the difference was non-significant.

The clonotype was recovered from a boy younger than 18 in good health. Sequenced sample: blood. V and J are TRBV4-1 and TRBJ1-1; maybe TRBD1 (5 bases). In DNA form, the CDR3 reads TGCGCCAGCAGCCAAGATGGTAGGGGATGGAGTAACACTGAAGCTTTCTTT. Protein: CASSQDGRGWSNTEAFF.